These T cell receptor beta chains were read from a single sample in a study of blood T cell repertoires in COVID-19. Profiled with immunoSEQ multiplex PCR; TCRdb holds only in-frame clones, not every one. This table holds just under 40,000 clones, more than 75% found once. Sequenced sample: peripheral blood. These receptors were obtained from a man between 50 and 59 years old with active or convalescent COVID-19. Both conserved end residues are trimmed from each CDR3.

j_call: TRBJ2-7; v_call: TRBV29-1; cdr3_aa: SVRAGLSLSQSYEQY
j_call: TRBJ1-1; v_call: TRBV30; cdr3_aa: AWSATTGTLNTEAF
j_call: TRBJ2-5; v_call: TRBV9; cdr3_aa: ASSVVGRGETQY
j_call: TRBJ1-5; v_call: TRBV19; cdr3_aa: ASSNRDRNQPQH
j_call: TRBJ1-1; v_call: TRBV28; cdr3_aa: ASRGRGKDTEAF
j_call: TRBJ2-7; v_call: TRBV30; cdr3_aa: AWSVLTHEQY
j_call: TRBJ1-5; v_call: TRBV27; cdr3_aa: ASSPGRGNSNQPQH
j_call: TRBJ2-2; v_call: TRBV11-3; cdr3_aa: ASSLGAGFPTGELF
j_call: TRBJ2-1; v_call: TRBV27; cdr3_aa: ASSPIRTSGRDGEQF
j_call: TRBJ1-5; v_call: TRBV27; cdr3_aa: ATNPGILSSQPQH
j_call: TRBJ1-2; v_call: TRBV5-1; cdr3_aa: ASSLLQGSYGYT
j_call: TRBJ2-5; v_call: TRBV30; cdr3_aa: AWSRGRLQETQY
j_call: TRBJ1-1; v_call: TRBV7-9; cdr3_aa: ASSAQGFATEAF
j_call: TRBJ2-2; v_call: TRBV3-1/TRBV3-2; cdr3_aa: ASSQGLRLAAAGELF
j_call: TRBJ2-5; v_call: TRBV6-1; cdr3_aa: ASSGPGRETQY
j_call: TRBJ1-6; v_call: TRBV30; cdr3_aa: AGTTGSNNSPLH
j_call: TRBJ1-5; v_call: TRBV4-2; cdr3_aa: ASSQEGRNQPQH
j_call: TRBJ1-1; v_call: TRBV4-2; cdr3_aa: ASSQVQGRGNTEAF
j_call: TRBJ2-5; v_call: TRBV5-1; cdr3_aa: ASSLRGGAPETQY
j_call: TRBJ2-1; v_call: TRBV29-1; cdr3_aa: SETGWVTGEQF
j_call: TRBJ2-7; v_call: TRBV6-5; cdr3_aa: ASKILGQGNYEQY
j_call: TRBJ1-5; v_call: TRBV30; cdr3_aa: AWRMGQPNQPQH
j_call: TRBJ2-5; v_call: TRBV6-5; cdr3_aa: ASSYRPGETQY
j_call: TRBJ1-1; v_call: TRBV6-1; cdr3_aa: ASSEVGDTEAF
j_call: TRBJ1-2; v_call: TRBV5-6; cdr3_aa: ASSIDRGATGYT
j_call: TRBJ2-5; v_call: TRBV7-2; cdr3_aa: ASSFFPRGKGETQY
j_call: TRBJ1-2; v_call: TRBV18; cdr3_aa: ASSLRGFRLFGYT
j_call: TRBJ2-3; v_call: TRBV7-2; cdr3_aa: ASSLQGSSSTDTQY
j_call: TRBJ2-5; v_call: TRBV11-2; cdr3_aa: ASSLYRETQY
j_call: TRBJ2-5; v_call: TRBV2; cdr3_aa: ASSGPRGTGEETQY
j_call: TRBJ2-5; v_call: TRBV4-2; cdr3_aa: ASSHGGSRQETQY
j_call: TRBJ1-5; v_call: TRBV6-5; cdr3_aa: ASSKPTGRNQPQH
j_call: TRBJ2-2; v_call: TRBV27; cdr3_aa: ASRTSGRIGTGELF
j_call: TRBJ2-7; v_call: TRBV5-1; cdr3_aa: ASSLGGSFGEQY
j_call: TRBJ1-3; v_call: TRBV6-5; cdr3_aa: ASSYGMDRAGNTIY
j_call: TRBJ1-5; v_call: TRBV5-1; cdr3_aa: ASRRGSSLQPQH
j_call: TRBJ2-7; v_call: TRBV18; cdr3_aa: ASSPRTGDYEQY
j_call: TRBJ1-4; v_call: TRBV28; cdr3_aa: ASSLAGAKLF
j_call: TRBJ1-5; v_call: TRBV30; cdr3_aa: AWSVRGQFNQPQH
j_call: TRBJ1-1; v_call: TRBV3-1/TRBV3-2; cdr3_aa: ASSPRGQGLNTEAF
j_call: TRBJ2-3; v_call: TRBV27; cdr3_aa: ASSPYRGGGTDTQY
j_call: TRBJ1-5; v_call: TRBV28; cdr3_aa: ASSWGRNNQPQH
j_call: TRBJ1-3; v_call: TRBV7-2; cdr3_aa: ASSLDTTIY
j_call: TRBJ2-2; v_call: TRBV4-1; cdr3_aa: ASSQPSIRTGIWTGELF
j_call: TRBJ1-6; v_call: TRBV5-1; cdr3_aa: ASSYWTDSPLH
j_call: TRBJ2-5; v_call: TRBV5-1; cdr3_aa: ASSPLSGGETQY
j_call: TRBJ1-1; v_call: TRBV28; cdr3_aa: ASRTAQGLNTEAF
j_call: TRBJ1-5; v_call: TRBV15; cdr3_aa: ATSRGGGSSQPQH
j_call: TRBJ1-4; v_call: TRBV10-1; cdr3_aa: ASSDSGQFEKLF
j_call: TRBJ2-2; v_call: TRBV27; cdr3_aa: ASSLSGTGRPGELF
j_call: TRBJ2-1; v_call: TRBV5-1; cdr3_aa: ASRLLAGVSDEQF
j_call: TRBJ2-6; v_call: TRBV19; cdr3_aa: ASSMVMSSGANVLT
j_call: TRBJ2-5; v_call: TRBV18; cdr3_aa: ASSPKTGQETQY
j_call: TRBJ1-3; v_call: TRBV5-1; cdr3_aa: ASSLDGTDHTIY
j_call: TRBJ2-5; v_call: TRBV5-1; cdr3_aa: ASNDGGETQY
j_call: TRBJ2-5; v_call: TRBV5-1; cdr3_aa: ASSAGGTQETQY